This TCR beta chain derives from a study of T cell responses to AZD1222 COVID-19 vaccine (dated by TCRdb to the early 2020s). About the full investigation: AZD1222 recipients given second doses at about 4 weeks or at about 12 weeks were pooled, since spike-specific TCR depth and breadth were not found to differ between the two schedules. Trial participants were enrolled by age into subgroups of 18-55, 56-69 and 70-plus years, and 148, 28 and 57 TCR-sequenced participants, respectively, were included in these subgroups. TCR sequencing covered more than 230 trial participants: 207 given two doses of AZD1222 and 26 given two doses of MenACWY control vaccine. Here is what the overall study found, with its caveats: Participants were mostly white British and included more females than males, and it was suggested by the authors that clonal diversity may have been underestimated. In the small 56-69-year group, the increase in depth fell short of significance, most likely because of low power. A significant rise in spike-specific TCR breadth and depth was observed after two AZD1222 doses relative to day 0 and relative to MenACWY recipients. Reportedly, almost half of the unique spike-specific TCRs recognized epitopes lying outside the regions that are mutated in the B.1.351 and B.1.1.7 variants. Only five to seven AZD1222 recipients were SARS-CoV-2 seropositive at baseline, limiting conclusions about previously exposed vaccinees. Because no samples from the day 14 peak response were available, repertoires could be characterized only after the peak T cell response. The whole spike protein was spanned by vaccine-associated CD4 TCRs, and dominant responses were seen in regions 160-218 and 743-854.

The CDR3 regions of human TCRbeta chains were analyzed by immunosequencing. The published analysis was carried out like this. Repertoire TCRs were matched against a reference library of SARS-CoV-2-specific TCRs generated with the MIRA antigen-specificity platform. Breadth was defined as the fraction of unique TCRs that were SARS-CoV-2-associated, and depth was defined as the fraction of total T cells that were SARS-CoV-2-associated. Using the MIRA data, every spike-specific TCR was mapped to the spike region that the TCR reacted to and assigned to either a CD4 or a CD8 class. Log10-transformed breadth and depth values were compared by one-way ANOVA with Sidak's multiple comparisons tests. Sourced from immuneACCESS, this table was stored by TCRdb with only in-frame sequences that have V and J called. A share of the clones is absent; for the studies checked, an unresolved V gene accounts for under half, and the remainder has no known explanation. V and J calls and clone size are given by that table; D and trimming were obtained from the DNA. The sample yields about 150,000 clones; 80% to 90% were counted once. The ten largest clones capture 6.9% of the sample.

Deletion took 3 bases off V and 5 bases off J, with a span of 10 bases between the germline ends. Counted from cysteine to phenylalanine, this CDR3 has 13 amino acids. Left in the record is the CDR3 DNA by itself, 39 bases read in frame from the first base. The time point label on this specimen signifies: baseline before first vaccination. The vaccinee samples were drawn from two UK trials, COV001 and COV002, one of which was a single-blind randomized controlled phase 2/3 trial testing AZD1222 (ChAdOx1 nCoV-19) in healthy adults. For TCRbeta chain sequencing, PBMC samples from trial participants were taken at day 0 and at day 28 after the second dose. Details on this clone: Its recognized antigen is unknown. Per-base quality was not reported, and no clone a single base away is much larger than it.

The chain links TRBV12-3 or TRBV12-4 with TRBJ1-1; TRBD1 is a possible D gene, resting on 5 matching bases. The input for sequencing was peripheral blood, taken on day 0 of AZD1222 vaccination. The origin of this receptor is an adult in good health. At the DNA level, the sequence is TGTGCCAGCAGTTTGGGGGAGGGGACTGAAGCTTTCTTT. The resulting protein is CASSLGEGTEAFF.